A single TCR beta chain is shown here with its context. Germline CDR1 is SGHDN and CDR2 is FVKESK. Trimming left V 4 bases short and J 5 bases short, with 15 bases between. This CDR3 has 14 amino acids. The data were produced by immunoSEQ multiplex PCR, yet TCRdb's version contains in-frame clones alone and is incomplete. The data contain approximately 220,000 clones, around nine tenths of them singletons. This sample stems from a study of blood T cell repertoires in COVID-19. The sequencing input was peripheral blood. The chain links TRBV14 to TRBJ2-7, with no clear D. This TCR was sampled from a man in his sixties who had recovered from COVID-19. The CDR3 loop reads CASSPHTPTNEQYF. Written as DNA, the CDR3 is TGTGCCAGCAGCCCTCACACCCCTACTAACGAGCAGTACTTC. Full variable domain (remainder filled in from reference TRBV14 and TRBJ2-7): EAGVTQFPSHSVIEKGQTVTLRCDPISGHDNLYWYRRVMGKEIKFLLHFVKESKQDESGMPNNRFLAERTGGTYSTLKVQPAELEDSGVYFCASSPHTPTNEQYFGPGTRLTVT.